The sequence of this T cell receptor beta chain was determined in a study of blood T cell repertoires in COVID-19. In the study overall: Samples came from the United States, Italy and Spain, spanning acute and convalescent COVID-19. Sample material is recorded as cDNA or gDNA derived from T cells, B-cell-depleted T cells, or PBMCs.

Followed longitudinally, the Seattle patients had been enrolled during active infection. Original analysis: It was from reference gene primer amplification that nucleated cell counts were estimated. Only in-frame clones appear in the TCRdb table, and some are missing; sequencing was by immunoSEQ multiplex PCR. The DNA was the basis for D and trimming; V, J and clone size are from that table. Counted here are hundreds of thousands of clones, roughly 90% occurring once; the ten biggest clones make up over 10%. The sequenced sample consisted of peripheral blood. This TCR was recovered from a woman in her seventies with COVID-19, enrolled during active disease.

As DNA, the CDR3 is TGTGCCTGGACCTCGGGGGGTGACACCATATATTTT. As protein: CAWTSGGDTIYF. V is TRBV30 and J is TRBJ1-3, with D possibly matching TRBD1 (5 bases). The CDR3 covers 12 residues. CDR1 is GTSNPN, CDR2 SVGIG, per germline (reference sequence). V gave up 4 bases and J gave up 8 bases, with 12 bases separating them. Together with reference TRBV30 and TRBJ1-3, the CDR3 gives the full variable domain: SQTIHQWPATLVQPVGSPLSLECTVEGTSNPNLYWYRQAAGRGLQLLFYSVGIGQISSEVPQNLSASRPQDRQFILSSKKLLLSDSGFYLCAWTSGGDTIYFGEGSWLTVV.